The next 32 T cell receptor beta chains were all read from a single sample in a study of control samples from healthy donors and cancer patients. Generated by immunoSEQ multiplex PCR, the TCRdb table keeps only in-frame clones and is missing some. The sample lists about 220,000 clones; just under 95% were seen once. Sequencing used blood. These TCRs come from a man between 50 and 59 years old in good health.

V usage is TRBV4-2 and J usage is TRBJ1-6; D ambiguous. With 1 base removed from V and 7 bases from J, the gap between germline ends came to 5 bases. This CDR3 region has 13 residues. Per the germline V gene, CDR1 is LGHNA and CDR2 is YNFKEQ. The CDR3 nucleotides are TGTGCCAGCAGCCAAGCGCCCAATTCACCCCTCCACTTT. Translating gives CASSQAPNSPLHF.

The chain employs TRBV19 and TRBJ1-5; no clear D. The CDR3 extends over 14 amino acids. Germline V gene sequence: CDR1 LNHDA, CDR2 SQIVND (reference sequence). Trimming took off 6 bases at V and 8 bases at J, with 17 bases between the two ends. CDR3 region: CASSPANSWEPQHF. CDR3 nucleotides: TGTGCCAGTAGCCCCGCAAACTCTTGGGAGCCCCAGCATTTT.

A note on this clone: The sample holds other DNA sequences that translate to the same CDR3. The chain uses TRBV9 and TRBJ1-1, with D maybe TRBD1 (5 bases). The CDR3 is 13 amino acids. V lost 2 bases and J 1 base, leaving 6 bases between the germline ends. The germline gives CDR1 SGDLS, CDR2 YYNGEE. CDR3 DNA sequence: TGTGCCAGCAGCGTGAGGGGGAACACTGAAGCTTTCTTT. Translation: CASSVRGNTEAFF. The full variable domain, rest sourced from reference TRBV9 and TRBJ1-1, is DSGVTQTPKHLITATGQRVTLRCSPRSGDLSVYWYQQSLDQGLQFLIQYYNGEERAKGNILERFSAQQFPDLHSELNLSSLELGDSALYFCASSVRGNTEAFFGQGTRLTVV.

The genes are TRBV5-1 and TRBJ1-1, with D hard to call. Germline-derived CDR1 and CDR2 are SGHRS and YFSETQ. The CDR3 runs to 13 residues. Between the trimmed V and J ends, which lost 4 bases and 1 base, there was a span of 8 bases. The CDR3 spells CASSQTGNTEAFF. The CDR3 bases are TGCGCCAGCAGCCAGACCGGGAACACTGAAGCTTTCTTT.

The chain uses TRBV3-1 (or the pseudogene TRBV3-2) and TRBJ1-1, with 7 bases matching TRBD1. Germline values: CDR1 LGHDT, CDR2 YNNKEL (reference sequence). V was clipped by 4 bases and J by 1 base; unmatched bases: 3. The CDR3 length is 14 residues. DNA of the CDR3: TGTGCCAGCAGCCCGGGACAGCCGAACACTGAAGCTTTCTTT. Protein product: CASSPGQPNTEAFF.

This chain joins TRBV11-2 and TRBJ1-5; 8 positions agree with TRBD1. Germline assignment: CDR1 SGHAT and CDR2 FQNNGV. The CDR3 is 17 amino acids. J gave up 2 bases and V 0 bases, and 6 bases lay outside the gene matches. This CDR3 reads CASSLDANRGGNQPQHF. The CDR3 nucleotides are TGTGCCAGCAGCTTAGACGCTAACAGGGGGGGCAATCAGCCCCAGCATTTT.

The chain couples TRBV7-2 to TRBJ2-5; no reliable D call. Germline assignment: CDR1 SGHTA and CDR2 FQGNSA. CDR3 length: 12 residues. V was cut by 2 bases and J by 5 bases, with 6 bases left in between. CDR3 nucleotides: TGTGCCAGCAGCTTAAGTTGGGAGACCCAGTACTTC. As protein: CASSLSWETQYF.

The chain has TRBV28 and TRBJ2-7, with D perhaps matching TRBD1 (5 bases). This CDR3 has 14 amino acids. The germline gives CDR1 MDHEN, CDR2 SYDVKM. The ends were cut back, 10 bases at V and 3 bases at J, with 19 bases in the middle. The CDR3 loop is CATNAQGSIYEQYV. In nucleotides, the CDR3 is TGTGCCACCAACGCCCAGGGCTCGATCTACGAGCAGTACGTC.

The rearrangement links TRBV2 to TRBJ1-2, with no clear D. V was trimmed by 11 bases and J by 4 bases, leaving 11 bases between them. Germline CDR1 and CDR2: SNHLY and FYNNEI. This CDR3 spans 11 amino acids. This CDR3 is CAADMTYGYTF. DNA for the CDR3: TGTGCCGCCGACATGACCTATGGCTACACCTTC.

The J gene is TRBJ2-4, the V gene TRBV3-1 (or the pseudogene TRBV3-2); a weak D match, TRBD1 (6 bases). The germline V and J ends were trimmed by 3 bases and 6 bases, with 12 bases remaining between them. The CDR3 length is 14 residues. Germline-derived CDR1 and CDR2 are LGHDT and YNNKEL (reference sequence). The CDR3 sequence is CASSQGRGRNIQYF. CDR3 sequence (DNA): TGTGCCAGCAGCCAGGGCAGGGGCCGAAACATTCAGTACTTC.

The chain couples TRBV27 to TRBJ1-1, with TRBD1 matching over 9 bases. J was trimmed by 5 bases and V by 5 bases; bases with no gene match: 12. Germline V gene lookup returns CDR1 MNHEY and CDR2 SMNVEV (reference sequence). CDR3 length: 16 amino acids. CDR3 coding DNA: TGTGCCAGCAGTCCCACAGGGGGCGGCTGGGAAACTGAAGCTTTCTTT. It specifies CASSPTGGGWETEAFF.

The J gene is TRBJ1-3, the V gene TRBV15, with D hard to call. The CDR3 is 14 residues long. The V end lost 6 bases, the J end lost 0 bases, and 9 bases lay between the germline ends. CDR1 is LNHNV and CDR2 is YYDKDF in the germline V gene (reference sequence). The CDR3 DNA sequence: TGTGCCACCAGTCGTGAGTTCTCTGGAAACACCATATATTTT. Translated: CATSREFSGNTIYF.

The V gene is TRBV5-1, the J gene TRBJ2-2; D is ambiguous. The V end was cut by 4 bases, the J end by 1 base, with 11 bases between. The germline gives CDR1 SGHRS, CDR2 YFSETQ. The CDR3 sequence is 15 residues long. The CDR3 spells CASSPQTGNTGELFF. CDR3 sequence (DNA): TGCGCCAGCAGCCCACAGACGGGGAACACCGGGGAGCTGTTTTTT.

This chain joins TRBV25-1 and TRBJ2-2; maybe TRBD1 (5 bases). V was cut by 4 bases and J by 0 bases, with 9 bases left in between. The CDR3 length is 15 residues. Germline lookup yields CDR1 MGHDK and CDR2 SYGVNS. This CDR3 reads CASSGGHANTGELFF. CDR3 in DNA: TGTGCCAGCAGTGGTGGACACGCGAACACCGGGGAGCTGTTTTTT. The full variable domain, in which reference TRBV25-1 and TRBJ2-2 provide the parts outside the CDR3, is EADIYQTPRYLVIGTGKKITLECSQTMGHDKMYWYQQDPGMELHLIHYSYGVNSTEKGDLSSESTVSRIRTEHFPLTLESARPSHTSQYLCASSGGHANTGELFFGEGSRLTVL.

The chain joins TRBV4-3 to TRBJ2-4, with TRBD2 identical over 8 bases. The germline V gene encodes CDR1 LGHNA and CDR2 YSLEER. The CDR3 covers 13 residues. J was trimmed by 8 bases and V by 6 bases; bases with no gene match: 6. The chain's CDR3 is CASSPGGAYIQYF. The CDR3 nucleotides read TGCGCCAGCAGTCCCGGGGGGGCCTACATTCAGTACTTC.

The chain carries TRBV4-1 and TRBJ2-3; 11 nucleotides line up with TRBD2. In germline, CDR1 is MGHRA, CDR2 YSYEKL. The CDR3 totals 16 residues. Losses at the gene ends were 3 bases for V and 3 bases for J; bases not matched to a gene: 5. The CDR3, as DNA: TGCGCCAGCAGCCATGTACTAGCGGGGGTTACAGATACGCAGTATTTT. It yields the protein CASSHVLAGVTDTQYF.

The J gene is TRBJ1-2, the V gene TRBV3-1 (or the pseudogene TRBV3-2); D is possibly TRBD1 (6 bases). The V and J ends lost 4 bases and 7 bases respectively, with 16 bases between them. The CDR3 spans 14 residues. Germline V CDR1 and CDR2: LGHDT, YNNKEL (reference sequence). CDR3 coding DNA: TGTGCCAGCAGCCTCCCGACAGGCGCGGGTGGCTACACCTTC. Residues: CASSLPTGAGGYTF.

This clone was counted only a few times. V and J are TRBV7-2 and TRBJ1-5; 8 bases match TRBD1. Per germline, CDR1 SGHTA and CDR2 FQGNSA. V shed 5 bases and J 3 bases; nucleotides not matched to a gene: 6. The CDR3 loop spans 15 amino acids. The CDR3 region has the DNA TGTGCCAGCAGCCTCCGGACAGGGAACAATCAGCCCCAGCATTTT. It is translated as CASSLRTGNNQPQHF.

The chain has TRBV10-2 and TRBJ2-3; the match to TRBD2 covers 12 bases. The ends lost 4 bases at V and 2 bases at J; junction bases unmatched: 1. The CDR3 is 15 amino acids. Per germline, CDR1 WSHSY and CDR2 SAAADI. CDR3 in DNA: TGCGCCAGCAGTGGACTAGCGGGGGCCACAGATACGCAGTATTTT. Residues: CASSGLAGATDTQYF.

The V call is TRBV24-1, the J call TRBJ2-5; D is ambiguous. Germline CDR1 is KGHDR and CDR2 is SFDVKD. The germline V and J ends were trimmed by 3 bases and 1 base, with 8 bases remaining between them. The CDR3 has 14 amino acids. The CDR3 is CATSDPGPQETQYF. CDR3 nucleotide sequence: TGTGCCACCAGTGATCCCGGGCCCCAAGAGACCCAGTACTTC.

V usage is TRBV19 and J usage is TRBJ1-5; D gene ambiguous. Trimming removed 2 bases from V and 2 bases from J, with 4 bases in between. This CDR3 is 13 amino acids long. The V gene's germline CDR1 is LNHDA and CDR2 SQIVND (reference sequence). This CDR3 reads CASSISRNQPQHF. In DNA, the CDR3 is TGTGCCAGTAGTATATCGCGCAATCAGCCCCAGCATTTT.

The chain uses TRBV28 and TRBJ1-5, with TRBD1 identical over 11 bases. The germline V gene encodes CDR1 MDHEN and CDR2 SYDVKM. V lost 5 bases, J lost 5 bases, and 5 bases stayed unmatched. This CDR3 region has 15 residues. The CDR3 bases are TGTGCCAGCAGTCGGACAGGGGGCGTTCATCAGCCCCAGCATTTT. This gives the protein CASSRTGGVHQPQHF.

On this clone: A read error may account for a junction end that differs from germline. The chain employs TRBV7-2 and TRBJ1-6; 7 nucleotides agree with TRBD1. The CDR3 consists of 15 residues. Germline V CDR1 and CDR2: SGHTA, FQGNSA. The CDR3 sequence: CASSLAAGGNSPLHF. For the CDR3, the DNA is TGTGCCAGCAGCCTAGCGGCAGGGGGAAATTCACCCCTCCACTTT.

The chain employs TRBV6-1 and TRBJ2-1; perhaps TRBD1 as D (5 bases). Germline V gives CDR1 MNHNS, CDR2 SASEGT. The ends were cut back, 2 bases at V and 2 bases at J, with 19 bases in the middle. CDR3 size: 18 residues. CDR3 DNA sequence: TGTGCCAGCAGTGAATTCTCCCCAGGACAAGCAGCCTACAATGAGCAGTTCTTC. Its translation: CASSEFSPGQAAYNEQFF.

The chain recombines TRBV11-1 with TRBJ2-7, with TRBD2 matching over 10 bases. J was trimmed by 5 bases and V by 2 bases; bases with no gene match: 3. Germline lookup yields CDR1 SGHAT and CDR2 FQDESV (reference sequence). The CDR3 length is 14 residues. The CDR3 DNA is TGTGCCAGCAGCTTAATCCTAGCGGGGGACGAGCAGTACTTC. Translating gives CASSLILAGDEQYF.

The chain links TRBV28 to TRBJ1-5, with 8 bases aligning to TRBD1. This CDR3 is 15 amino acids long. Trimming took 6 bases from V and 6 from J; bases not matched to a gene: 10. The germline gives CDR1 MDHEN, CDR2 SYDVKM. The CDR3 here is CASSSGQGRGQPQHF. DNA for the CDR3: TGTGCCAGCAGCTCTGGACAGGGAAGGGGTCAGCCCCAGCATTTT.

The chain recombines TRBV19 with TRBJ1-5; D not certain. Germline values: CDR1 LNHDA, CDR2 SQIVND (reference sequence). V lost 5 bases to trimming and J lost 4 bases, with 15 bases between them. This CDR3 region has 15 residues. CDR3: CASSSAQGRNQPQHF. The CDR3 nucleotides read TGTGCCAGTAGTTCGGCCCAAGGTCGGAATCAGCCCCAGCATTTT.

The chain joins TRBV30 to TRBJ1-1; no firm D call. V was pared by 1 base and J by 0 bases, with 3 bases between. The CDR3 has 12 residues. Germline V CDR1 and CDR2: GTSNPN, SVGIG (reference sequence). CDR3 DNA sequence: TGTGCCTGGAGTGACCTGAACACTGAAGCTTTCTTT. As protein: CAWSDLNTEAFF.

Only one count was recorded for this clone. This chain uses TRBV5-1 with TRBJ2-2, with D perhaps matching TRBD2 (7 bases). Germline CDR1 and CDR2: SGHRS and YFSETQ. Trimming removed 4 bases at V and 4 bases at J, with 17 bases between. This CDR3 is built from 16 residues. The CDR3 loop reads CASSVLGGLGTGELFF. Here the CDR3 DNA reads TGCGCCAGCAGCGTGCTGGGGGGGCTGGGCACCGGGGAGCTGTTTTTT.

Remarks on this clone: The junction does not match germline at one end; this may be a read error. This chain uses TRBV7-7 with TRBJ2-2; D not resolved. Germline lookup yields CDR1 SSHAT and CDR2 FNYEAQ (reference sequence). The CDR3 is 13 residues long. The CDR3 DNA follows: TGTGCTAGCAGCCCCACGGTTACCGGGGAGCTGTTTTTT. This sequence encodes CASSPTVTGELFF.

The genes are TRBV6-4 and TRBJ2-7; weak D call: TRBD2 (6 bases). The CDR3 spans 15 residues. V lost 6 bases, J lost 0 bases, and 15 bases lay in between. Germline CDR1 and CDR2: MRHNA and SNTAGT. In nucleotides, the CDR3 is TGTGCCAGCAGCTCCCATCCGGGGGACTCCTACGAGCAGTACTTC. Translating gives CASSSHPGDSYEQYF.

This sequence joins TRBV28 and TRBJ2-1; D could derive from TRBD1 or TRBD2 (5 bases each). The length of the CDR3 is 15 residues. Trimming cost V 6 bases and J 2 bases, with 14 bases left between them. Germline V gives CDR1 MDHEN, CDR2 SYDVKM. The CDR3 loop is CASRSEGLTYNEQFF. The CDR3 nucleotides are TGTGCCAGCAGATCTGAGGGGCTTACCTACAATGAGCAGTTCTTC.